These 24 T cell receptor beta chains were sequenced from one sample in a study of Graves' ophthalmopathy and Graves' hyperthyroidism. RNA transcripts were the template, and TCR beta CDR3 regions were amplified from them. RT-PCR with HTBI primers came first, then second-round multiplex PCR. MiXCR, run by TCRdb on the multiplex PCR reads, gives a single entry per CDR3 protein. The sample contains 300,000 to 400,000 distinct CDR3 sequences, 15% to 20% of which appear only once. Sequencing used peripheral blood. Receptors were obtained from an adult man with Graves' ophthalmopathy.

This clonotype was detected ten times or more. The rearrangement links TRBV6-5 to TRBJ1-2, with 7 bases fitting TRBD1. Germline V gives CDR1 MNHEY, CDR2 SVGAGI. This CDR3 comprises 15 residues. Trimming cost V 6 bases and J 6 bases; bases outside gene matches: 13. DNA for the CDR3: TGTGCCAGCAGCCCGGGGAGGGGGCGCGGGAATGGCTACACCTTC. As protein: CASSPGRGRGNGYTF.

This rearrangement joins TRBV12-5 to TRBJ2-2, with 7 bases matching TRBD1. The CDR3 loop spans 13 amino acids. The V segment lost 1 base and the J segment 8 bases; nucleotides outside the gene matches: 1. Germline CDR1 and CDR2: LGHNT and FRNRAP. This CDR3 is CASGLGGQGELFF. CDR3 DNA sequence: TGTGCTAGTGGTTTGGGGGGACAGGGGGAGCTGTTTTTT.

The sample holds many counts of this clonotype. The CDR3 nucleotides read TGTGCCAGCAGTTTAGTCAGCACCTACGAGCAGTACTTC. Protein product: CASSLVSTYEQYF. The chain has TRBV28 and TRBJ2-7; unclear D gene. Germline assignment: CDR1 MDHEN and CDR2 SYDVKM. The V and J ends lost 2 bases and 2 bases respectively, with 7 bases between them. This CDR3 is 13 amino acids long.

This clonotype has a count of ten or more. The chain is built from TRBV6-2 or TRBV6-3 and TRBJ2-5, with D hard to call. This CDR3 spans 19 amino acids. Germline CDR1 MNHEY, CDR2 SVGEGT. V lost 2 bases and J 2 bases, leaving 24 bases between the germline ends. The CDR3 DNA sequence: TGTGCCAGCAGTTACGACGGTCGTTCGGCGCGACCCATACAAGAGACCCAGTACTTC. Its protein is CASSYDGRSARPIQETQYF.

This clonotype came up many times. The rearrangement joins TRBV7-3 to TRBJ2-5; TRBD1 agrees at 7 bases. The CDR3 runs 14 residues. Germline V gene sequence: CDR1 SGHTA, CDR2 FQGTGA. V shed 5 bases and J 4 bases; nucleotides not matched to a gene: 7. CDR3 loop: CASSRGAGGETQYF. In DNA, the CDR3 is TGTGCCAGCAGCCGTGGAGCAGGGGGAGAGACCCAGTACTTC. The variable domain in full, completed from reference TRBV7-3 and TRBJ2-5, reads GAGVSQTPSNKVTEKGKYVELRCDPISGHTALYWYRQSLGQGPEFLIYFQGTGAADDSGLPNDRFFAVRPEGSVSTLKIQRTERGDSAVYLCASSRGAGGETQYFGPGTRLLVL.

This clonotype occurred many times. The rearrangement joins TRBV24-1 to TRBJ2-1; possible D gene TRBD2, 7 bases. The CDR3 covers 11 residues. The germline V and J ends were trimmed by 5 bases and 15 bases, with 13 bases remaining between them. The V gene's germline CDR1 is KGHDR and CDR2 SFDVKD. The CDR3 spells CATSAGGRRFF. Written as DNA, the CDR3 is TGTGCCACCAGTGCGGGGGGCCGTCGGTTCTTC.

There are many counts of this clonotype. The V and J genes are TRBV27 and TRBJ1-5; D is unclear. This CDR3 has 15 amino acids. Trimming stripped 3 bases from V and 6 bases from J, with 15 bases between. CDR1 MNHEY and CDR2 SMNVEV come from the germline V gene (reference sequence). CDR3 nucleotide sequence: TGTGCCAGCAGTTTGGCGCCAGGTCGTGGTCAGCCCCAGCATTTT. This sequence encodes CASSLAPGRGQPQHF.

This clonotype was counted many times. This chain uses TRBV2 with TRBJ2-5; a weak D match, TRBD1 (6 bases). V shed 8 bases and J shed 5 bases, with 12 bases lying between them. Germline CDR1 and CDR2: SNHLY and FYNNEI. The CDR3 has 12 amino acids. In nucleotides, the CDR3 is TGTGCCAGCGGCCAGGGGTGGGAGACCCAGTACTTC. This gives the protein CASGQGWETQYF.

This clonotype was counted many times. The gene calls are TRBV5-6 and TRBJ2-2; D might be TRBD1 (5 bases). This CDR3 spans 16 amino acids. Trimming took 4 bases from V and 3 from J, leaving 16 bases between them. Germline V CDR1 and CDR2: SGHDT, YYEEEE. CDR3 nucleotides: TGTGCCAGCAGCCCGGTGGGGCAGGGTTACACCGGGGAGCTGTTTTTT. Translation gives CASSPVGQGYTGELFF.

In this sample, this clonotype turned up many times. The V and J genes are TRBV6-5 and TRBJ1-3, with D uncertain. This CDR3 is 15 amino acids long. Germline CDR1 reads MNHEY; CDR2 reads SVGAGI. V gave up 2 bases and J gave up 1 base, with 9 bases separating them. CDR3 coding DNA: TGTGCCAGCAGTTACCGGACGGGTTCTGGAAACACCATATATTTT. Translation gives CASSYRTGSGNTIYF.

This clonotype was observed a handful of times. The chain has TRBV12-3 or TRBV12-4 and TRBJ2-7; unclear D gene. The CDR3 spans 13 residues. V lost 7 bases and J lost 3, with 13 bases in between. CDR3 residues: CASTIGSSYEQYF. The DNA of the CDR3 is TGTGCCAGCACCATAGGGTCTAGCTACGAGCAGTACTTC.

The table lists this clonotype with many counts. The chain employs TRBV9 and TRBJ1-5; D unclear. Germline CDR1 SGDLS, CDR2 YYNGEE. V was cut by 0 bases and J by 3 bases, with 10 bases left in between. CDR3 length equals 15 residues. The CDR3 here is CASSVEGSFNQPQHF. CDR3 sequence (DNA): TGTGCCAGCAGCGTAGAAGGGTCTTTCAATCAGCCCCAGCATTTT.

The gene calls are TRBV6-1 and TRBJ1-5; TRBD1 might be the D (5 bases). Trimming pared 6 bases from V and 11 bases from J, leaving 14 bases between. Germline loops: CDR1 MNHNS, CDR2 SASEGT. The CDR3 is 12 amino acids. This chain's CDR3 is CASRPGGLAQHF. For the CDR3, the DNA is TGTGCCAGCAGGCCCGGGGGGTTGGCCCAGCATTTT.

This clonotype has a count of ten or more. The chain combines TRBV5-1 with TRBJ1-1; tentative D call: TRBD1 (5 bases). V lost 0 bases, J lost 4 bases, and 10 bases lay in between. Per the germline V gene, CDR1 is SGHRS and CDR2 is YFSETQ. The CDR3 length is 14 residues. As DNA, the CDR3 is TGCGCCAGCAGCTTGGGTGGGGCCGGCACTGAAGCTTTCTTT. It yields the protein CASSLGGAGTEAFF.

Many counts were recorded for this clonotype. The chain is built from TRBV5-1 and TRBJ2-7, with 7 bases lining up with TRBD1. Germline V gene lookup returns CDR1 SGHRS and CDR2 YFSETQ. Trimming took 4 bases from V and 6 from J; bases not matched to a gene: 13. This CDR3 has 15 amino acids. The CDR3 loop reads CASSTKTGSSPEQYF. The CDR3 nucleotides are TGCGCCAGCAGCACTAAGACAGGGAGTTCACCCGAGCAGTACTTC.

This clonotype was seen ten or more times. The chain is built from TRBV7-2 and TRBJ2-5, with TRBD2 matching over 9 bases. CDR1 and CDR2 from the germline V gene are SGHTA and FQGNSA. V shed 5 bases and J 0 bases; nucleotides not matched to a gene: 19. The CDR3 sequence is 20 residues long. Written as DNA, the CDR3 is TGTGCCAGCAGCAACGAACGGCCGGGACTAGCCCACTCGGACCAAGAGACCCAGTACTTC. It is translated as CASSNERPGLAHSDQETQYF.

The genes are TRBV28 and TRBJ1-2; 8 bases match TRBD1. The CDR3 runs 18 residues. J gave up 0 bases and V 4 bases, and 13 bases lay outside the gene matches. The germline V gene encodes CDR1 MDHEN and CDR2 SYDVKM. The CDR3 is CASSSSDRAPLTNYGYTF. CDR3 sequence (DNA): TGTGCCAGCAGTTCATCGGACAGGGCCCCCCTAACTAACTATGGCTACACCTTC.

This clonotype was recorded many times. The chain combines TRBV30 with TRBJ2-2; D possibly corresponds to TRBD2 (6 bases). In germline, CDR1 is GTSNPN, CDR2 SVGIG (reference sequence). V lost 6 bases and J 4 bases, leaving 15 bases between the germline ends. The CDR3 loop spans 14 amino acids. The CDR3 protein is CACSTGTFTGELFF. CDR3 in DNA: TGTGCCTGTAGTACCGGGACTTTCACCGGGGAGCTGTTTTTT.

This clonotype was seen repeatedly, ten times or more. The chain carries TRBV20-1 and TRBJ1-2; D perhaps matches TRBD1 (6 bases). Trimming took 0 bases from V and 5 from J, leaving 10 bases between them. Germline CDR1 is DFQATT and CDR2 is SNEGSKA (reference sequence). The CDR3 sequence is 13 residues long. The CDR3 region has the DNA TGCAGTGCTAGAGATACAGGGTTTTATGGCTACACCTTC. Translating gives CSARDTGFYGYTF.

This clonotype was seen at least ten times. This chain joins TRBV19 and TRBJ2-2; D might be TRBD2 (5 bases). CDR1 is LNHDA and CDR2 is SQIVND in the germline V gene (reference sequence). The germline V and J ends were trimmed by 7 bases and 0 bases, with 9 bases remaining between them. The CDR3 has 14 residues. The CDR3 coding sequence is TGTGCCAGTATGACGGGGACGAACACCGGGGAGCTGTTTTTT. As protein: CASMTGTNTGELFF.

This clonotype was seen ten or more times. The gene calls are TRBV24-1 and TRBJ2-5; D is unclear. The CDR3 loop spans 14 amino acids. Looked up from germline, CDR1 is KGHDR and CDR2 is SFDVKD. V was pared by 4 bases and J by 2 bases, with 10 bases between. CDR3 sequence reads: CATSEWSVQETQYF. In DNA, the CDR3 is TGTGCCACCAGTGAATGGAGCGTGCAAGAGACCCAGTACTTC.

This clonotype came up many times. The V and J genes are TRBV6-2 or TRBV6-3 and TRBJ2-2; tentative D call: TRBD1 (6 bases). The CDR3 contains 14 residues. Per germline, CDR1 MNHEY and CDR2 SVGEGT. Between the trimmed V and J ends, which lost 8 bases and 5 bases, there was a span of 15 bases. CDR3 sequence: CASSKDGTTGELFF. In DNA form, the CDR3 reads TGTGCCAGCTCGAAGGACGGGACAACCGGGGAGCTGTTTTTT.

This CDR3 is CASSVAGRGAYEQYF. DNA for the CDR3: TGTGCCAGCAGCGTCGCGGGCAGGGGGGCCTACGAGCAGTACTTC. This chain joins TRBV27 and TRBJ2-7; tentative D call: TRBD1 (7 bases). The CDR3 has 15 amino acids. Germline V gene sequence: CDR1 MNHEY, CDR2 SMNVEV (reference sequence). Trimming pared 6 bases from V and 2 bases from J, leaving 17 bases between.

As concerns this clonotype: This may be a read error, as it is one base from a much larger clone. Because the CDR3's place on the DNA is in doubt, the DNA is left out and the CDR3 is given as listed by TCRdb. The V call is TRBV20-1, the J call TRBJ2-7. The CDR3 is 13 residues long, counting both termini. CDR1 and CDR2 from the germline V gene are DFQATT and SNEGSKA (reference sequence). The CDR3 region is CSAGYGCFYEQYF.